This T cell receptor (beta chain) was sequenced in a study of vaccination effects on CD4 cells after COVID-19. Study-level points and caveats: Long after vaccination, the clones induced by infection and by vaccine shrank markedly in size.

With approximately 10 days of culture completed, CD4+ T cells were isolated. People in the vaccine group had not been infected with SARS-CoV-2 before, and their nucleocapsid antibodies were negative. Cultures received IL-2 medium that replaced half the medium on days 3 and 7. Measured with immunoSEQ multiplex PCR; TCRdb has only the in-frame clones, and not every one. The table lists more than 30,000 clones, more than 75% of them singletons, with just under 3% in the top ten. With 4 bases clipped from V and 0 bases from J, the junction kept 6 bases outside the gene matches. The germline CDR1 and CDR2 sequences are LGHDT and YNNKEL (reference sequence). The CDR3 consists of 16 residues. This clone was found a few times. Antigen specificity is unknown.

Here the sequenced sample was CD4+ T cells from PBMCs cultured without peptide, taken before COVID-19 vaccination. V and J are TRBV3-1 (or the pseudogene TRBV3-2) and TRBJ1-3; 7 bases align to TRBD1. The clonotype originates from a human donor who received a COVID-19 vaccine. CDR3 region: CASSRRDSLSGNTIYF. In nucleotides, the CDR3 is TGTGCCAGCAGCCGGAGGGACAGCCTCTCTGGAAACACCATATATTTT.